This T cell receptor beta chain emerged from a study of vaccination and CD4 T cells after COVID-19. Whole-study context: Two Hispanic individuals were among six male and four female convalescent patients. Two-dose vaccination with either BNT162b2 or mRNA-1273 was given to participants.

Details on this clonotype: Its antigen is as yet unknown.

Treatment described: approximately 11-day PBMC culture with coronavirus spike peptide pools or control peptides (ViraFEST assay). Half-medium changes with fresh IL-2 medium occurred on days 3 and 7. Sequencing of the DNA from cultured CD4+ T cells was carried out with the Oncomine TCR Beta short-read assay. TCRdb reprocessed the PCR reads via MiXCR and lists one record per CDR3 protein. The table lists 3,000 to 3,500 distinct CDR3 sequences, over 60% of them singletons. CDR1 and CDR2 from the germline V gene are MGHDK and SYGVNS. The germline V and J ends were trimmed by 3 bases and 0 bases, with 13 bases remaining between them. The CDR3 consists of 16 residues.

The sample taken for sequencing was CD4+ T cells from blood, cultured in vitro. V usage is TRBV25-1 and J usage is TRBJ2-3; tentative D call: TRBD1 (6 bases). The TCR originated in a human donor who had recovered from COVID-19. CDR3 protein: CASSEWQGFSTDTQYF. The CDR3 bases are TGTGCCAGCAGTGAGTGGCAGGGGTTTAGCACAGATACGCAGTATTTT.